This TCR beta chain was captured in a study of blood T cell repertoires in COVID-19. Trimming removed 2 bases at V and 1 base at J, with 12 bases between. The germline V gene has CDR1 SGHTA and CDR2 FQGNSA. This CDR3 has 15 amino acids. Profiling relied on immunoSEQ multiplex PCR, and the TCRdb table lists in-frame clones only, not all of them. This table has roughly 120,000 clones, approximately 81% appearing once. What was sequenced was peripheral blood. This sequence was found in a man in his forties with acute or convalescent COVID-19. The gene calls are TRBV7-2 and TRBJ2-7; TRBD2 is a possible D gene (6 bases). CDR3 loop: CASSLKRGLSYEQYF. As DNA, the CDR3 is TGTGCCAGCAGCTTAAAGAGGGGACTTTCCTACGAGCAGTACTTC.